This TCR beta chain was identified during a study of T cell responses to AZD1222 COVID-19 vaccine. Germline V gene lookup returns CDR1 SGHNT and CDR2 YYREEE (reference sequence). The CDR3 is 16 amino acids. V lost 3 bases, J lost 0 bases, and 7 bases stayed unmatched. Assay: immunoSEQ multiplex PCR; the TCRdb copy retains only in-frame clones and omits some. The sample holds 53,000 or so clones, about 81% seen once. The rearrangement links TRBV5-4 to TRBJ2-3; 7 bases line up with TRBD1. The source was peripheral blood, collected on day 0 of AZD1222 vaccination. This TCR derives from an adult in good health. In DNA form, the CDR3 reads TGTGCCAGCAGCTCAGGCCGGGACAGAAGCACAGATACGCAGTATTTT. It encodes CASSSGRDRSTDTQYF. Full variable domain (outside the CDR3, taken from reference TRBV5-4 and TRBJ2-3): ETGVTQSPTHLIKTRGQQVTLRCSSQSGHNTVSWYQQALGQGPQFIFQYYREEENGRGNFPPRFSGLQFPNYSSELNVNALELDDSALYLCASSSGRDRSTDTQYFGPGTRLTVL.